The 11 T cell receptor beta chains below all came from one sample that was sequenced in a study of graft-versus-host responses after intestinal transplantation. The repertoire was sequenced with immunoSEQ multiplex PCR; TCRdb's copy has only in-frame clones and lacks some. The sample lists roughly 40,000 clones, roughly 90% occurring once. Sequenced material: PBMCs, taken 524 days after transplant. These receptors all stem from a human patient who received an intestinal transplant, so some T cells may come from the graft donor.

The chain has TRBV5-4 and TRBJ2-2; 8 bases are a match to TRBD2. J lost 4 bases, V lost 1 base, and 0 bases had no gene match. This CDR3 is built from 14 residues. CDR1 and CDR2 from the germline V gene are SGHNT and YYREEE (reference sequence). CDR3 protein: CASSLREGTGELFF. CDR3 DNA: TGTGCCAGCAGCTTGCGGGAGGGCACCGGGGAGCTGTTTTTT.

The chain is built from TRBV5-4 and TRBJ1-2, with unresolved D. The CDR3 consists of 13 residues. Deletions cut 4 bases from V and 5 bases from J, with 12 bases between. The germline gives CDR1 SGHNT, CDR2 YYREEE (reference sequence). CDR3 region: CASSLYIGYGYTF. CDR3 sequence (DNA): TGTGCCAGCAGCCTCTATATCGGGTATGGCTACACCTTC.

This chain connects TRBV4-2 to TRBJ2-3, with TRBD2 matching 9 bases. CDR1 and CDR2 (germline): LGHNA, YNFKEQ. J lost 2 bases, V lost 0 bases, and 6 bases had no gene match. The CDR3 contains 17 residues. CDR3 DNA: TGTGCCAGCAGCCAAGAGCTAGCGGGGCTCAACACAGATACGCAGTATTTT. It codes for CASSQELAGLNTDTQYF.

This clone was seen only once. The genes are TRBV6-5 and TRBJ1-5, with a possible D match to TRBD1 (6 bases). From germline, CDR1 is MNHEY and CDR2 SVGAGI. V gave up 5 bases and J gave up 2 bases, with 13 bases separating them. The CDR3 is made up of 15 amino acids. CDR3 residues: CASSPRRGGNQPQHF. The CDR3 nucleotides read TGTGCCAGCAGTCCAAGGAGGGGGGGCAATCAGCCCCAGCATTTT.

This clone was observed once. The chain has TRBV6-1 and TRBJ2-1; D call uncertain. The CDR3 has 15 residues. The V end was cut by 2 bases, the J end by 5 bases, with 13 bases between. Looked up from germline, CDR1 is MNHNS and CDR2 is SASEGT. The CDR3, as DNA: TGTGCCAGCAGTGAAAATTGGGTGGTCGACAATGAGCAGTTCTTC. As protein: CASSENWVVDNEQFF.

The chain uses TRBV27 and TRBJ2-7; 10 nucleotides match TRBD2. Germline CDR1 is MNHEY and CDR2 is SMNVEV (reference sequence). V gave up 4 bases and J gave up 1 base; unmatched junction bases: 4. The CDR3 length is 15 residues. Here the CDR3 DNA reads TGTGCCAGCAGTTCTCTAGCGGGAGATTCCTACGAGCAGTACTTC. It translates to CASSSLAGDSYEQYF.

The rearrangement joins TRBV9 to TRBJ2-3; 9 nucleotides line up with TRBD2. Germline loops: CDR1 SGDLS, CDR2 YYNGEE. V lost 0 bases, J lost 1 base, and 3 bases stayed unmatched. This CDR3 has 16 residues. The CDR3 DNA sequence: TGTGCCAGCAGCGTAGGGGCGGGAGGGGGCACAGATACGCAGTATTTT. Its protein product is CASSVGAGGGTDTQYF.

The rearrangement uses TRBV4-1 and TRBJ2-7; the D gene is possibly TRBD1 (5 bases). Germline lookup yields CDR1 MGHRA and CDR2 YSYEKL. Trimming cost V 4 bases and J 3 bases, with 22 bases left between them. The CDR3 consists of 17 residues. The CDR3 DNA follows: TGCGCCAGCAGCCCGACCGGGTCTCATTTAAGGGGCTACGAGCAGTACTTC. It codes for CASSPTGSHLRGYEQYF.

The chain carries TRBV15 and TRBJ2-7, with 10 bases fitting TRBD1. Trimming took 0 bases from V and 3 from J; bases not matched to a gene: 2. Per germline, CDR1 LNHNV and CDR2 YYDKDF (reference sequence). This CDR3 is 15 amino acids long. The CDR3 here is CATSRDRTGGYEQYF. The CDR3 DNA sequence: TGTGCCACCAGCAGAGATCGGACAGGGGGCTACGAGCAGTACTTC.

The CDR3 region has the DNA TGTGCCAGCAGCTTAACGGGAGGGCCCTACAATGAGCAGTTCTTC. Amino acids: CASSLTGGPYNEQFF. The rearrangement links TRBV7-3 to TRBJ2-1; 7 bases fit TRBD2. The CDR3 consists of 15 residues. Germline-derived CDR1 and CDR2 are SGHTA and FQGTGA. Trimming removed 0 bases from V and 2 bases from J; junction bases left unmatched: 1. Full variable domain (outside the CDR3, taken from reference TRBV7-3 and TRBJ2-1): GAGVSQTPSNKVTEKGKYVELRCDPISGHTALYWYRQSLGQGPEFLIYFQGTGAADDSGLPNDRFFAVRPEGSVSTLKIQRTERGDSAVYLCASSLTGGPYNEQFFGPGTRLTVL.

The chain uses TRBV28 and TRBJ2-7; D unresolved. V gave up 7 bases and J gave up 6 bases, with 7 bases separating them. The CDR3 runs 10 residues. The germline V gene encodes CDR1 MDHEN and CDR2 SYDVKM. As DNA, the CDR3 is TGTGCCAGCAACGGCGCCGAGCAGTACTTC. Translating it yields CASNGAEQYF.